Below, 11 T cell receptor beta chains from the same sample are listed, as sequenced in a study of T cells after yellow fever vaccination. One entry per CDR3 protein results from TCRdb running MiXCR on the 5' RACE reads. The data show 500,000 to 650,000 distinct CDR3 sequences, with about 17% seen just once and around 16% held by the top ten. Sequenced material: PBMCs, taken about 5 days after the first yellow fever vaccination. The receptors were gathered from a man between 18 and 35 years old who received the YFV17D yellow fever vaccine.

The CDR3 region has the DNA TGTGCCAGCAGCAAAATACAGGGCAATGAGCAGTTCTTC. Residues: CASSKIQGNEQFF. The gene calls are TRBV7-3 and TRBJ2-1, with D tentatively TRBD1 (6 bases). The CDR3 runs 13 residues. CDR1 and CDR2 from the germline V gene are SGHTA and FQGTGA. V was cut by 5 bases and J by 6 bases, with 11 bases left in between.

In this sample, this clonotype turned up many times. This sequence joins TRBV12-3 or TRBV12-4 and TRBJ1-5; weak D call: TRBD1 (5 bases). Trimming cost V 3 bases and J 2 bases, with 26 bases left between them. The CDR3 is 20 residues long. The CDR3 is CASSFGRWQGGEFGNQPQHF. CDR3 DNA sequence: TGTGCCAGCAGTTTTGGTCGGTGGCAGGGAGGCGAGTTTGGCAATCAGCCCCAGCATTTT.

The J gene is TRBJ1-1, the V gene TRBV28; TRBD1 is a possible D gene (5 bases). Germline CDR1 and CDR2: MDHEN and SYDVKM. Trimming removed 6 bases from V and 7 bases from J, with 21 bases in between. The CDR3 consists of 15 residues. The CDR3 region has the DNA TGTGCCAGCAGAACTTCGGGCTTCGGTGGGGGTGAAGCTTTCTTT. Residues: CASRTSGFGGGEAFF.

This clonotype occurred a few times. An end of the junction differs from the germline gene, which may be a read error. V gene TRBV7-7 combines with J gene TRBJ2-2; either TRBD1 or TRBD2 may supply D (5 bases each). The CDR3 is 14 residues long. Germline V lookup: CDR1 SSHAT, CDR2 FNYEAQ (reference sequence). CDR3 bases: TGTGCTAGCAGCTCCCACGGGGCGACCGGGGAGCTGTTTTTT. It is translated as CASSSHGATGELFF.

The V and J genes are TRBV6-5 and TRBJ2-4, with unresolved D. This CDR3 is built from 15 residues. Germline CDR1 reads MNHEY; CDR2 reads SVGAGI. The ends were cut back, 0 bases at V and 14 bases at J, with 20 bases in the middle. The CDR3 reads CASSYSLILGRPEYF. CDR3 nucleotide sequence: TGTGCCAGCAGTTACTCGTTAATTTTGGGCCGTCCCGAGTACTTC.

The CDR3 loop is CASSWTTGGGYEQYF. As DNA, the CDR3 is TGCGCCAGCAGCTGGACGACAGGGGGCGGCTACGAGCAGTACTTC. The gene calls are TRBV5-1 and TRBJ2-7, with TRBD1 matching over 10 bases. Trimming took 3 bases from V and 3 from J; bases not matched to a gene: 6. The CDR3 runs 15 residues. CDR1 is SGHRS and CDR2 is YFSETQ in the germline V gene.

This clonotype was counted between two and nine times. CDR3 bases: TGTGCCAGCAGTTACGGAGGTGTTCGCAATCAGCCCCAGCATTTT. Protein sequence: CASSYGGVRNQPQHF. The chain links TRBV6-5 to TRBJ1-5; D is uncertain. V was clipped by 2 bases and J by 2 bases, with 10 bases between them. Germline CDR1 and CDR2: MNHEY and SVGAGI. The CDR3 is 15 residues long.

This clonotype was counted once. The chain couples TRBV19 to TRBJ2-5, with 12 bases fitting TRBD2. CDR1 LNHDA and CDR2 SQIVND come from the germline V gene (reference sequence). CDR3 length: 15 residues. With 7 bases clipped from V and 5 bases from J, the junction kept 8 bases outside the gene matches. The CDR3 DNA is TGTGCCAGTACCAGGCTAGCGGGGGGGCTTGAGACCCAGTACTTC. Protein sequence: CASTRLAGGLETQYF.

This CDR3 reads CASSYWQTPTSRRNSPLHF. In DNA form, the CDR3 reads TGTGCCAGCAGTTACTGGCAGACCCCCACTTCTCGGCGGAATTCACCCCTCCACTTT. V and J are TRBV6-2 or TRBV6-3 and TRBJ1-6; D is uncertain. This CDR3 region has 19 residues. Looked up from germline, CDR1 is MNHEY and CDR2 is SVGEGT. The V end was cut by 1 base, the J end by 7 bases, with 23 bases between.

The rearrangement uses TRBV5-4 and TRBJ2-3; D not resolved. CDR3 length: 16 residues. V was pared by 4 bases and J by 2 bases, with 17 bases between. The germline CDR1 and CDR2 sequences are SGHNT and YYREEE (reference sequence). CDR3 sequence reads: CASSPPEVRSTDTQYF. The CDR3 coding sequence is TGTGCCAGCAGCCCCCCTGAGGTGCGGTCCACAGATACGCAGTATTTT.

DNA of the CDR3: TGTGCCAGCAGCGTAGGGGCGGGGGTACGCTCCTATAATTCACCCCTCCACTTT. It encodes CASSVGAGVRSYNSPLHF. J is TRBJ1-6 and V is TRBV9; D might be TRBD1 (5 bases). V was shortened by 0 bases and J by 0 bases, with 13 bases between the two germline ends. The germline V gene encodes CDR1 SGDLS and CDR2 YYNGEE. The CDR3 runs 18 residues.